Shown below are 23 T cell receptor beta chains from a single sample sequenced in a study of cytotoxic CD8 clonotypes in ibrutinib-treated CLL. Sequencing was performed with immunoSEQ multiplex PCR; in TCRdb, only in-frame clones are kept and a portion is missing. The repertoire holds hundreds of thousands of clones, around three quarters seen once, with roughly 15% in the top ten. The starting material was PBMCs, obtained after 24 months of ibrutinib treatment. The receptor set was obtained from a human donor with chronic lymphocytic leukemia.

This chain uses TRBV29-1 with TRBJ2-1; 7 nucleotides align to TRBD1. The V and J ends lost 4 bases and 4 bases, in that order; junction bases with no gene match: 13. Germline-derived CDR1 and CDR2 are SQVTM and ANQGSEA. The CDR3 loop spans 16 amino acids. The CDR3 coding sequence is TGCAGCGTTGGGGTCCGGTGGGACAGAGGATACAATGAGCAGTTCTTC. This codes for CSVGVRWDRGYNEQFF.

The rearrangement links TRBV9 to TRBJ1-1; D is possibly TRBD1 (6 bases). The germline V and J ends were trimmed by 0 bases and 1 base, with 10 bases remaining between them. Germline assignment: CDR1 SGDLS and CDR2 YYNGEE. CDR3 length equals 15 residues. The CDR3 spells CASSVGKDRNTEAFF. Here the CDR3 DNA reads TGTGCCAGCAGCGTAGGGAAGGACAGGAACACTGAAGCTTTCTTT.

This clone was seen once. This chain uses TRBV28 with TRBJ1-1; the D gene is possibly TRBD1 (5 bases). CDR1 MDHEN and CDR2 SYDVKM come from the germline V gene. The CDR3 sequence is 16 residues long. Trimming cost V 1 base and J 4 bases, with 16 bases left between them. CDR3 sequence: CASSLYQQGLTTEAFF. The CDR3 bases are TGTGCCAGCAGTTTATATCAGCAGGGATTAACCACTGAAGCTTTCTTT.

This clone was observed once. CDR3 coding DNA: TGCGCCAGCAGCCCCTGGGGGGGGCGAACTGAAGCTTTCTTT. Translating gives CASSPWGGRTEAFF. This chain links TRBV5-1 with TRBJ1-1, with D possibly TRBD1 on 6 matching bases. Germline V CDR1 and CDR2: SGHRS, YFSETQ. The CDR3 totals 14 residues. Trimming left V 4 bases short and J 5 bases short, with 15 bases between.

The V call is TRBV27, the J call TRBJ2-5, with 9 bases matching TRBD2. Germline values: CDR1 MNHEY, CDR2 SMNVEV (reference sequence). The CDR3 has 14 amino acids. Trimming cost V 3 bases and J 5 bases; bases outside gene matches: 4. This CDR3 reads CASSFLAGMETQYF. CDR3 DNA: TGTGCCAGCAGTTTTCTAGCGGGAATGGAGACCCAGTACTTC.

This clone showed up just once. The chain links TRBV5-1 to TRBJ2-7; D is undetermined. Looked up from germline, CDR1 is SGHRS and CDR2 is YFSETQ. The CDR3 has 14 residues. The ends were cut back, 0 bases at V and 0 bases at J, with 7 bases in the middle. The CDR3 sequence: CASSLAPTSYEQYF. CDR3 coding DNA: TGCGCCAGCAGCTTGGCCCCGACCTCCTACGAGCAGTACTTC.

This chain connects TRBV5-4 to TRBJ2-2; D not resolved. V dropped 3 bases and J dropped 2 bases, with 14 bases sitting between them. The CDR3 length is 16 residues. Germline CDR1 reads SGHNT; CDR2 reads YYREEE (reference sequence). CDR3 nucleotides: TGTGCCAGCAGCTCCGGCCAGGAGATTAACACCGGGGAGCTGTTTTTT. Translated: CASSSGQEINTGELFF.

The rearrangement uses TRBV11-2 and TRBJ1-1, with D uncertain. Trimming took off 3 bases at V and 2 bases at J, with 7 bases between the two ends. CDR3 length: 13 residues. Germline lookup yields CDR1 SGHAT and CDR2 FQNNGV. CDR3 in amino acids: CASSFTDNTEAFF. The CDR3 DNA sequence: TGTGCCAGCAGCTTCACTGATAACACTGAAGCTTTCTTT.

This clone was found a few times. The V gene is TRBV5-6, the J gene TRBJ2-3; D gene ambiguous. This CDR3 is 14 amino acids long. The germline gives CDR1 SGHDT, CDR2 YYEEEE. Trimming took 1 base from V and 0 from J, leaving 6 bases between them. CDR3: CASSLSGSTDTQYF. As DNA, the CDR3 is TGTGCCAGCAGCTTGTCGGGCAGCACAGATACGCAGTATTTT.

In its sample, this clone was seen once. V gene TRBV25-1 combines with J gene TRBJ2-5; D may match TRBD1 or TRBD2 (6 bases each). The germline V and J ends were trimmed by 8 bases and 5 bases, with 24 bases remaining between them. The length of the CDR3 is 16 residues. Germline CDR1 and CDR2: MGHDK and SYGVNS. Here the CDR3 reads CASSNRAGIKRETQYF. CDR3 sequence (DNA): TGTGCCAGCTCAAACAGGGCGGGGATAAAAAGGGAGACCCAGTACTTC. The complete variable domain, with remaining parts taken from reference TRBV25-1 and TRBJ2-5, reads EADIYQTPRYLVIGTGKKITLECSQTMGHDKMYWYQQDPGMELHLIHYSYGVNSTEKGDLSSESTVSRIRTEHFPLTLESARPSHTSQYLCASSNRAGIKRETQYFGPGTRLLVL.

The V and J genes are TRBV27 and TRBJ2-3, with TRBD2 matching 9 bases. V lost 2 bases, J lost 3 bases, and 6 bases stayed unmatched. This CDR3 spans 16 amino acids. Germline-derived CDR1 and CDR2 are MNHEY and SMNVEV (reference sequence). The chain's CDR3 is CASSLGGGLATDTQYF. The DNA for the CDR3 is TGTGCCAGCAGTTTAGGTGGGGGACTAGCTACAGATACGCAGTATTTT.

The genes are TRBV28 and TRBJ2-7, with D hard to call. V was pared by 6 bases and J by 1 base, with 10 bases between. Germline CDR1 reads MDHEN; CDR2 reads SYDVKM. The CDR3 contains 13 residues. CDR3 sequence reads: CASSTPRSYEQYF. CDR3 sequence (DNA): TGTGCCAGCAGCACCCCGCGATCCTACGAGCAGTACTTC.

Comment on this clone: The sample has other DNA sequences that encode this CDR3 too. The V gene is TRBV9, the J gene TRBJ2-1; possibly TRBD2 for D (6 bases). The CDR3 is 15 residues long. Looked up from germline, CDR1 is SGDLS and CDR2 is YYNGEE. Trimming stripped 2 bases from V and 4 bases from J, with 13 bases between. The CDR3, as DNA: TGTGCCAGCAGCGTTGGAGGGCCGCTATACAATGAGCAGTTCTTC. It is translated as CASSVGGPLYNEQFF.

The DNA of the CDR3 is TGCAGCGCGGACAGGGAGGAAACTGAAGCTTTCTTT. Amino acid sequence: CSADREETEAFF. The chain has TRBV29-1 and TRBJ1-1; 8 bases are shared with TRBD1. CDR3 length: 12 amino acids. V lost 7 bases to trimming and J lost 5 bases; unmatched junction nucleotides: 6. The germline CDR1 and CDR2 sequences are SQVTM and ANQGSEA.

This chain's CDR3 is CASSDGQAANYGYTF. Written as DNA, the CDR3 is TGTGCCAGTAGTGATGGACAGGCCGCTAACTATGGCTACACCTTC. The rearrangement joins TRBV19 to TRBJ1-2; 7 nucleotides agree with TRBD1. J gave up 0 bases and V 5 bases, and 6 bases lay outside the gene matches. Germline V gene data show CDR1 as LNHDA and CDR2 as SQIVND (reference sequence). CDR3 length: 15 amino acids.

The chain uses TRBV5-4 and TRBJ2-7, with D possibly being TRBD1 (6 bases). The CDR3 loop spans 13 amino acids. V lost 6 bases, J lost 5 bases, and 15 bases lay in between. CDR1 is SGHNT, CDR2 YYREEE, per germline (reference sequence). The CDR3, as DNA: TGTGCCAGCAAACAGGGTATCTTCGACGAGCAGTACTTC. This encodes CASKQGIFDEQYF.

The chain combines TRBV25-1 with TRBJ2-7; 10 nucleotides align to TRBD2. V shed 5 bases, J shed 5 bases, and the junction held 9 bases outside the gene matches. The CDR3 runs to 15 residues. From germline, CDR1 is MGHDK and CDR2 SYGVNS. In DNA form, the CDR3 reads TGTGCCAGCAGTAGGAGTCTAGCGGGAGCCGACGAGCAGTACTTC. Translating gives CASSRSLAGADEQYF.

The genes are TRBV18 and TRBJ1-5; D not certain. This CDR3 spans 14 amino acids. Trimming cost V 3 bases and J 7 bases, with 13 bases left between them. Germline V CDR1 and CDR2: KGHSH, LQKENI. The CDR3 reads CASSPGLLGQPQHF. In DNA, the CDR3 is TGTGCCAGCTCACCCGGCCTTTTAGGGCAGCCCCAGCATTTT.

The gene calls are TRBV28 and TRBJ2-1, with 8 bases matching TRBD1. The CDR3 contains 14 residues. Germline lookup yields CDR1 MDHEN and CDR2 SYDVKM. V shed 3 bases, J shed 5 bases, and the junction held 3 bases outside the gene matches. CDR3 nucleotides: TGTGCCAGCAGTTTGACAGGGGCAAACAATGAGCAGTTCTTC. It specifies CASSLTGANNEQFF.

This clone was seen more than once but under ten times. CDR3 loop: CASSPTVDTQYF. The CDR3 nucleotides read TGTGCCAGCAGCCCGACTGTGGATACGCAGTATTTT. V is TRBV16 and J is TRBJ2-3; D not resolved. Germline V CDR1 and CDR2: KGHSY, FQNENV. V gave up 4 bases and J gave up 6 bases, with 8 bases separating them. The CDR3 extends over 12 amino acids.

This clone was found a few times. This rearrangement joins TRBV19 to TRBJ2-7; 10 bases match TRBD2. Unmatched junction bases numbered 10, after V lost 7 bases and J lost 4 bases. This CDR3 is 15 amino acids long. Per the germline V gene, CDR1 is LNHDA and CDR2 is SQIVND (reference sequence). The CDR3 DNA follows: TGTGCCAGTAAAGTGGTAGCGGGAGGCGGTTACGAGCAGTACTTC. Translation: CASKVVAGGGYEQYF.

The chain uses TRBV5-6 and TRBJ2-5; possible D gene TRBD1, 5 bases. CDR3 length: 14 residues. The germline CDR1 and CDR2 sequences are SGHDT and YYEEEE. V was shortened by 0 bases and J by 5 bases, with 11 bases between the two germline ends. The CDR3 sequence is CASSLVGVSETQYF. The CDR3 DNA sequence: TGTGCCAGCAGCTTGGTAGGGGTATCGGAGACCCAGTACTTC.

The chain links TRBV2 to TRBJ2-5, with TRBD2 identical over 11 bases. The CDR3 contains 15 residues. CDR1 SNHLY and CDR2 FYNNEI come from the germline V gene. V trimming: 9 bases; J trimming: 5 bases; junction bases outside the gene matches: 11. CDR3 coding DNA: TGTGCCAGTGGGCGAGCGACTAGCGGGATGGAGACCCAGTACTTC. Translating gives CASGRATSGMETQYF.